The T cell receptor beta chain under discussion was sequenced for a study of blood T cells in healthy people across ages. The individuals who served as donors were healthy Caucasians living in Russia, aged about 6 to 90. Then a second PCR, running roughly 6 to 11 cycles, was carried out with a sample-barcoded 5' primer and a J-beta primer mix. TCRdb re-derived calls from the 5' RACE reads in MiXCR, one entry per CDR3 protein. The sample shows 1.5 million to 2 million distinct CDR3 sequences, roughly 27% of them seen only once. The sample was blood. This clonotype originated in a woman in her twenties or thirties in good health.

CDR3 sequence (DNA): TGCAGTGCGACCGGGAGGCCCCCCACTGAAGCTTTCTTT. Its protein is CSATGRPPTEAFF. This rearrangement joins TRBV20-1 to TRBJ1-1; D call uncertain. Germline V CDR1 and CDR2: DFQATT, SNEGSKA (reference sequence). This CDR3 spans 13 amino acids. The germline V and J ends were trimmed by 6 bases and 4 bases, with 15 bases remaining between them.